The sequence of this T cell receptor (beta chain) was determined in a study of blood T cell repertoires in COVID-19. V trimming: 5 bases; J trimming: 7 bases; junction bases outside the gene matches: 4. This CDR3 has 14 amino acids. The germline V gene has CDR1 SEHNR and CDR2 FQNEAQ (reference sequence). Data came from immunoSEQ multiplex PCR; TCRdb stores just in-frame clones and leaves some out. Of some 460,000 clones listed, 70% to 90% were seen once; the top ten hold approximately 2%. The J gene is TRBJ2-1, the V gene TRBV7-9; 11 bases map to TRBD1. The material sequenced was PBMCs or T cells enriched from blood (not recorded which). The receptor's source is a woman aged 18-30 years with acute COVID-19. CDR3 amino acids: CASSHRDRGNEQFF. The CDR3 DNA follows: TGTGCCAGCAGCCACCGGGACAGGGGGAATGAGCAGTTCTTC.